A single sample is the source of the 15 T cell receptor beta chains below, sequenced in a study of blood T cell repertoires in COVID-19. The table came from immunoSEQ multiplex PCR; TCRdb's copy has only in-frame clones and leaves some out. This table has nearly 200,000 clones, about 85% appearing once. Material: peripheral blood. The receptors were sampled from a human donor in a cohort sampled during active COVID-19.

The genes are TRBV9 and TRBJ1-1; 9 nucleotides align to TRBD1. The CDR3 is 14 amino acids. J gave up 6 bases and V 2 bases, and 5 bases lay outside the gene matches. CDR1 is SGDLS and CDR2 is YYNGEE in the germline V gene. The CDR3 spells CASSVGQGRSEAFF. The CDR3 DNA reads TGTGCCAGCAGCGTCGGACAGGGGCGGTCTGAAGCTTTCTTT.

The CDR3 loop is CASSLATGAAYNEQFF. The CDR3 coding sequence is TGTGCCAGCAGCTTAGCCACCGGAGCGGCCTACAATGAGCAGTTCTTC. The chain couples TRBV11-3 to TRBJ2-1, with D possibly matching TRBD2 (5 bases). CDR3 length: 16 residues. Germline V gene data show CDR1 as SGHNT and CDR2 as YENEEA. V lost 1 base, J lost 2 bases, and 12 bases lay in between.

This clone was seen once. This chain uses TRBV18 with TRBJ1-5; D is unclear. The CDR3 totals 13 residues. V was pared by 2 bases and J by 5 bases, with 7 bases between. Germline V gives CDR1 KGHSH, CDR2 LQKENI. The CDR3 DNA follows: TGTGCCAGCTCACCAGAGAGATATCAGCCCCAGCATTTT. Its translation is CASSPERYQPQHF.

This rearrangement joins TRBV4-2 to TRBJ2-3; 8 nucleotides align to TRBD1. After removal of 1 base from V and 2 bases from J, the junction contained 2 bases not matched to a gene. Germline values: CDR1 LGHNA, CDR2 YNFKEQ. The length of the CDR3 is 15 residues. Here the CDR3 DNA reads TGTGCCAGCAGCCAAGGACAGGGGTTCACAGATACGCAGTATTTT. Its protein is CASSQGQGFTDTQYF.

This clone was observed a few times. The chain is built from TRBV10-3 and TRBJ2-7, with TRBD1 identical over 7 bases. The CDR3 loop spans 12 amino acids. V was pared by 9 bases and J by 2 bases, with 4 bases of the junction left unmatched. Germline V gene data show CDR1 as ENHRY and CDR2 as SYGVKD. As DNA, the CDR3 is TGTGCCATAGGAGGACAGGCCTACGAGCAGTACGTC. It is translated as CAIGGQAYEQYV.

The J gene is TRBJ2-2, the V gene TRBV24-1; 7 nucleotides agree with TRBD1. Germline CDR1 is KGHDR and CDR2 is SFDVKD. The CDR3 totals 16 residues. Losses at the gene ends were 1 base for V and 3 bases for J; bases not matched to a gene: 4. In DNA form, the CDR3 reads TGTGCCACCAGTGATTTACAGGGGACCCACACCGGGGAGCTGTTTTTT. It translates to CATSDLQGTHTGELFF.

The chain is built from TRBV30 and TRBJ2-5; TRBD1 might be the D (5 bases). Deletions cut 0 bases from V and 0 bases from J, with 5 bases between. Germline values: CDR1 GTSNPN, CDR2 SVGIG (reference sequence). This CDR3 region has 13 residues. The CDR3 sequence is CAWSVGHQETQYF. The DNA of the CDR3 is TGTGCCTGGAGTGTGGGGCACCAAGAGACCCAGTACTTC.

This chain connects TRBV12-3 or TRBV12-4 to TRBJ1-1; D unresolved. V was clipped by 1 base and J by 6 bases, with 9 bases between them. The CDR3 consists of 13 residues. The CDR3 region is CASSLVNRAEAFF. In DNA, the CDR3 is TGTGCCAGCAGTTTAGTGAACCGAGCTGAAGCTTTCTTT.

The chain carries TRBV2 and TRBJ2-1; 7 bases map to TRBD2. The CDR3 totals 16 residues. J lost 0 bases, V lost 6 bases, and 8 bases had no gene match. Germline-derived CDR1 and CDR2 are SNHLY and FYNNEI. The CDR3 loop reads CASSTSAGISYNEQFF. In nucleotides, the CDR3 is TGTGCCAGCAGCACCTCAGCGGGGATCTCCTACAATGAGCAGTTCTTC.

The chain couples TRBV7-6 to TRBJ1-6; D is ambiguous. Germline V lookup: CDR1 SGHVS, CDR2 FNYEAQ. Between the trimmed V and J ends, which lost 5 bases and 7 bases, there was a span of 15 bases. This CDR3 has 15 amino acids. CDR3 in amino acids: CASSPAPGTNSPLHF. Here the CDR3 DNA reads TGTGCCAGCAGCCCCGCGCCCGGTACGAATTCACCCCTCCACTTT.

The chain combines TRBV7-2 with TRBJ2-5, with 9 bases lining up with TRBD2. J was trimmed by 5 bases and V by 5 bases; bases with no gene match: 9. CDR3 length equals 15 residues. Germline CDR1 is SGHTA and CDR2 is FQGNSA. CDR3 sequence (DNA): TGTGCCAGCAGCCTCGGGTCTAGCGGGATGGAGACCCAGTACTTC. It encodes CASSLGSSGMETQYF.

J is TRBJ2-5 and V is TRBV7-2; the D is unclear. This CDR3 region has 13 residues. Trimming cost V 1 base and J 3 bases, with 6 bases left between them. CDR1 and CDR2 (germline): SGHTA, FQGNSA. The CDR3, as DNA: TGTGCCAGCAGCTTAGTGCGAAAAGAGACCCAGTACTTC. Encoded protein: CASSLVRKETQYF.

The CDR3 nucleotides read TGTGCCAGCAGTTCGACAGGGCTCAATCAGCCCCAGCATTTT. Its translation: CASSSTGLNQPQHF. The chain recombines TRBV6-5 with TRBJ1-5, with TRBD1 matching 7 bases. Germline trimming cut 4 bases from V and 3 bases from J; bases unmatched to any gene: 3. In germline, CDR1 is MNHEY, CDR2 SVGAGI. The CDR3 loop spans 14 amino acids.

The CDR3 nucleotides are TGTGCCAGCAGCCAGACAGGGTTGGATGAGCAGTTCTTC. As protein: CASSQTGLDEQFF. The V call is TRBV5-5, the J call TRBJ2-1, with TRBD1 matching over 7 bases. J was trimmed by 8 bases and V by 4 bases; bases with no gene match: 6. The germline V gene encodes CDR1 SGHKS and CDR2 YYEKEE (reference sequence). The CDR3 loop spans 13 amino acids. Looking up the rest from reference TRBV5-5 and TRBJ2-1 gives the full variable domain: DAGVTQSPTHLIKTRGQQVTLRCSPISGHKSVSWYQQVLGQGPQFIFQYYEKEERGRGNFPDRFSARQFPNYSSELNVNALLLGDSALYLCASSQTGLDEQFFGPGTRLTVL.

This chain joins TRBV19 and TRBJ2-5; D not resolved. V gave up 5 bases and J gave up 4 bases, with 11 bases separating them. The germline V gene encodes CDR1 LNHDA and CDR2 SQIVND (reference sequence). The CDR3 spans 13 residues. In DNA, the CDR3 is TGTGCCAGTAGTTCTTACTTAGTAGAGACCCAGTACTTC. Protein sequence: CASSSYLVETQYF.